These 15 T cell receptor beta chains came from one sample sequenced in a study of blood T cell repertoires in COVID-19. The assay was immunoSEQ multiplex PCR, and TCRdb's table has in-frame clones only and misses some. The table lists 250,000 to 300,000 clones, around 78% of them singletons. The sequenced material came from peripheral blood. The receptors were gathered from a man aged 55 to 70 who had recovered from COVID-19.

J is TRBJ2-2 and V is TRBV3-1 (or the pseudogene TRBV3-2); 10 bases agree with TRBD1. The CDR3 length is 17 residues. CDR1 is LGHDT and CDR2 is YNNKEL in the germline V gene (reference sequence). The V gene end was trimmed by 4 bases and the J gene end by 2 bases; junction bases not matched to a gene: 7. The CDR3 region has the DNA TGTGCCAGCAGCCTCCCACGGACAGGGGGTAACACCGGGGAGCTGTTTTTT. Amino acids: CASSLPRTGGNTGELFF.

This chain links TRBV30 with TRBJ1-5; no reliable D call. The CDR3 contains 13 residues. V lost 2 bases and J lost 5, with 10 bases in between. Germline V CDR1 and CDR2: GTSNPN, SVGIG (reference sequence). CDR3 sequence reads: CAWSLEEYQPQHF. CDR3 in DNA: TGTGCCTGGAGTTTAGAAGAATATCAGCCCCAGCATTTT.

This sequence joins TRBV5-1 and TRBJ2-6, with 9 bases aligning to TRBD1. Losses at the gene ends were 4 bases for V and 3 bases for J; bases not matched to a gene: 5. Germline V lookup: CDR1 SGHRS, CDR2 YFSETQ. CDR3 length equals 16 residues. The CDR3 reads CASSVYRGLGANVLTF. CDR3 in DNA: TGCGCCAGCAGCGTATACAGGGGGCTTGGGGCCAACGTCCTGACTTTC.

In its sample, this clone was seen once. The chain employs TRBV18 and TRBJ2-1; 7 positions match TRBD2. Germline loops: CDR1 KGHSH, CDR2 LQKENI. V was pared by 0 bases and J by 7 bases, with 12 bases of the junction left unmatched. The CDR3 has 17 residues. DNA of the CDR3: TGTGCCAGCTCACCACCGAGTGGAGCGGGGTTGGGGAATGAGCAGTTCTTC. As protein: CASSPPSGAGLGNEQFF.

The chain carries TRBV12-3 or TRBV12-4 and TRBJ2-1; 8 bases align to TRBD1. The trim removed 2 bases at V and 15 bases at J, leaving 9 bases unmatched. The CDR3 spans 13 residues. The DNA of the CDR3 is TGTGCCAGCAGTTTATCAGGGGGCTCGGGATGGTTCTTC. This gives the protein CASSLSGGSGWFF.

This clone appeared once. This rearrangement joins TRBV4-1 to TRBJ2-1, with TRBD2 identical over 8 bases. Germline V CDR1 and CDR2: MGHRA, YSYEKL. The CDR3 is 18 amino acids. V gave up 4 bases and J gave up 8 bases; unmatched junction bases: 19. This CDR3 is CASSPPHGAAGVVHEQFF. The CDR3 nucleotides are TGCGCCAGCAGCCCTCCTCACGGGGCAGCGGGGGTAGTCCATGAGCAGTTCTTC.

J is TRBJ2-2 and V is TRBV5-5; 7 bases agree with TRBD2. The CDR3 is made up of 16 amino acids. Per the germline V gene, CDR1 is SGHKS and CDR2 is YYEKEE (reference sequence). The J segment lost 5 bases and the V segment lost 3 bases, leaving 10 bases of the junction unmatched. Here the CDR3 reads CASSSLASGRTGELFF. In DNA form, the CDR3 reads TGTGCCAGCAGCTCACTAGCGTCCGGGAGGACCGGGGAGCTGTTTTTT.

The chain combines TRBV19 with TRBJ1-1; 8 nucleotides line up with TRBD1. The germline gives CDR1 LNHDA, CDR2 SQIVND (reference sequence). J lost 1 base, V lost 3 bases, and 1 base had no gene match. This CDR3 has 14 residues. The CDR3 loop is CASSIQGANTEAFF. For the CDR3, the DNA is TGTGCCAGTAGTATTCAGGGGGCGAACACTGAAGCTTTCTTT.

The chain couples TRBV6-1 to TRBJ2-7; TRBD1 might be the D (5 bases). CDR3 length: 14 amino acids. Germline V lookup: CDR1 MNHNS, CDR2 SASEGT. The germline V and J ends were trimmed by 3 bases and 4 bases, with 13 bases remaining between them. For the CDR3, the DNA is TGTGCCAGCAGTGATGGCAGGGCCCTGTACGAGCAGTACTTC. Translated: CASSDGRALYEQYF.

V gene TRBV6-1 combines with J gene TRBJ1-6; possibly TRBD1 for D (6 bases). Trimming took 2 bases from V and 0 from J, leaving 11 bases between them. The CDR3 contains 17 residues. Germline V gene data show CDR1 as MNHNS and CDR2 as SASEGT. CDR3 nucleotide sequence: TGTGCCAGCAGTGAACAGGGGTTTGACTCCTATAATTCACCCCTCCACTTT. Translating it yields CASSEQGFDSYNSPLHF.

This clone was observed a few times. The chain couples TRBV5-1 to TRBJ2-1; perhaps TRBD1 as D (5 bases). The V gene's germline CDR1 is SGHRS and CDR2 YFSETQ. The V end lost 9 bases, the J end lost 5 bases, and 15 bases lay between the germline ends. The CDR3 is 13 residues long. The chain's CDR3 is CATRPGINNEQFF. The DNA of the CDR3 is TGCGCCACACGCCCAGGGATTAACAATGAGCAGTTCTTC.

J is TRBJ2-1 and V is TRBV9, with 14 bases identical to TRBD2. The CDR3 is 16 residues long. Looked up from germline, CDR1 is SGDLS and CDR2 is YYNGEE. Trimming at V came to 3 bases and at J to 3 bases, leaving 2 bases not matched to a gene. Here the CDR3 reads CASSGTSGGIYNEQFF. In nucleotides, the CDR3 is TGTGCCAGCAGCGGGACTAGCGGGGGGATCTACAATGAGCAGTTCTTC.

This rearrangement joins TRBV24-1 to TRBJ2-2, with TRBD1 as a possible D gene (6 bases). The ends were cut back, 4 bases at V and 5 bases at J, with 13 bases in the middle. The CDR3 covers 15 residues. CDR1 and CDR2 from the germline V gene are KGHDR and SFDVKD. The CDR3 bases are TGTGCCACCAGTGACCCTTCAGGGGTTACCGGGGAGCTGTTTTTT. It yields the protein CATSDPSGVTGELFF.

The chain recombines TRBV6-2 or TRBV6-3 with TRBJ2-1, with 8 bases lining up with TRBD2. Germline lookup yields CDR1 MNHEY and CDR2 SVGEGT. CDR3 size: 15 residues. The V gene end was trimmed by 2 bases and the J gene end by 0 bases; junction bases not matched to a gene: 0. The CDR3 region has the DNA TGTGCCAGCAGTTACACTAGCGGCTCCTACAATGAGCAGTTCTTC. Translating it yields CASSYTSGSYNEQFF.

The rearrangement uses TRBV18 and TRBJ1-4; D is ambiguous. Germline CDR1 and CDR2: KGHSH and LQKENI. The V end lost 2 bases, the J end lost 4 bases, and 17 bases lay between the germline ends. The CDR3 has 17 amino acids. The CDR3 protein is CASSPLSAGVSNEKLFF. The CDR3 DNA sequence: TGTGCCAGCTCACCATTATCGGCAGGTGTCAGTAATGAAAAACTGTTTTTT.